This TCR beta chain is drawn from a study of naive and memory T cell subsets. With 4 bases clipped from V and 6 bases from J, the junction kept 14 bases outside the gene matches. The length of the CDR3 is 17 residues. CDR1 is SEHNR and CDR2 is FQNEAQ in the germline V gene (reference sequence). Both TRBC1 and TRBC2 were covered by a beta constant-region primer of two equimolar oligonucleotides. Ligated cDNA was amplified by four rounds of PCR with nested alpha and beta constant-region primers and SP2. TCRdb recomputed calls from the UMI-ligation and nested PCR reads with MiXCR, one row per CDR3 protein. Of some 83,000 distinct CDR3 sequences in the sample, about 10% are singletons; the top ten hold roughly 1.2%.

V and J are TRBV7-9 and TRBJ2-3, with 9 nucleotides matching TRBD2. The material sequenced was naive CD8+ T cells from blood. The origin of this receptor is a human donor in good health. The CDR3 DNA is TGTGCCAGCAGCTCTTCTAGACTAGCGGTCCCAGGGGATACGCAGTATTTT. It yields the protein CASSSSRLAVPGDTQYF.